This T cell receptor (beta chain) was sequenced for a study of blood T cell repertoires in COVID-19. Overall study: Samples of COVID-19 (acute and convalescent) were obtained from the United States, Italy and Spain.

Some clones are missing from TCRdb's copy, which holds only in-frame ones; the method was immunoSEQ multiplex PCR. The table has about 300,000 clones, around 87% seen once. Germline V gives CDR1 GTSNPN, CDR2 SVGIG (reference sequence). This CDR3 spans 13 amino acids. Trimming shortened V by 2 bases and J by 5 bases, and 12 bases separated the two germline ends. The source is a woman between 35 and 50 years old who had recovered from COVID-19. The rearrangement joins TRBV30 to TRBJ1-1; no firm D call. Source material: peripheral blood. In DNA form, the CDR3 reads TGTGCCTGGAGTTACCTCGTGCGGACTGAAGCTTTCTTT. Amino acid sequence: CAWSYLVRTEAFF.